This TCR beta chain derives from a study of blood T cell repertoires in COVID-19. Study-level background: Researchers got acute and convalescent COVID-19 samples from the United States, Italy and Spain. The analysed material was cDNA or gDNA that came from T cells, B-cell-depleted T cells, or PBMCs.

How the authors handled the data: From reference gene primer amplification, estimates of nucleated cell counts were derived. TCRdb keeps only in-frame clones here, not all; method: immunoSEQ multiplex PCR. V and J calls and clone size are those listed in that table; D and trimming were worked out from the DNA. This table holds about 200,000 clones, roughly four fifths found once. What was sequenced was peripheral blood. This sequence originates from a woman aged 40 to 49 with acute or convalescent COVID-19.

The CDR3 reads CASSLEGGGSTGELFF. The CDR3 bases are TGTGCCAGCAGCTTGGAGGGAGGGGGATCGACCGGGGAGCTGTTTTTT. The rearrangement joins TRBV5-6 to TRBJ2-2, with D possibly being TRBD2 (7 bases). This CDR3 has 16 amino acids. CDR1 is SGHDT and CDR2 is YYEEEE in the germline V gene. The V and J ends lost 0 bases and 5 bases respectively, with 14 bases between them.